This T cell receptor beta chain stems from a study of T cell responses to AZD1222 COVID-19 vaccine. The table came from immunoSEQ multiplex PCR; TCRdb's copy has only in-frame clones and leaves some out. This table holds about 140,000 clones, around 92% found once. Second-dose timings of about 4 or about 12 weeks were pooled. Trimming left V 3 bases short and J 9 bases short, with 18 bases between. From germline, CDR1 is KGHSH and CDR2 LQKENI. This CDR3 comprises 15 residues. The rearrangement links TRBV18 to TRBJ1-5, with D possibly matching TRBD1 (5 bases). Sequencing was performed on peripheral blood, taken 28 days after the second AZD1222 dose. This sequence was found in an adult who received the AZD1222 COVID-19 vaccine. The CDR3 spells CASSPLGAAEGPQHF. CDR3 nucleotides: TGTGCCAGCTCACCTCTCGGGGCCGCCGAGGGGCCCCAGCATTTT.